The 2 T cell receptor beta chains below come from one sample, sequenced in a study of T cell repertoires in cytomegalovirus infection. TCRdb recomputed calls from the reads with MiXCR, one row per CDR3 protein. The sample carries around 710,000 distinct CDR3 sequences, 25% to 35% recorded once. Antigens of these TCRs are unknown. The material was cultured CD8+ T cells from PBMCs, obtained from culture after CMV antigen stimulation. These receptors were obtained from a human donor in good health (CMV status not recorded). Some clones in this sample may be carry-over from other donors' samples.

This clonotype was seen at least ten times. The V gene is TRBV7-6, the J gene TRBJ2-1; 8 nucleotides line up with TRBD2. The CDR3 has 15 amino acids. The ends lost 2 bases at V and 8 bases at J; junction bases unmatched: 8. Germline assignment: CDR1 SGHVS and CDR2 FNYEAQ. This CDR3 is CASSLRIAGLHEQFF. The DNA of the CDR3 is TGTGCCAGCAGCTTACGTATAGCGGGGTTACATGAGCAGTTCTTC.

V usage is TRBV29-1 and J usage is TRBJ2-1, with 9 bases identical to TRBD1. V trimming: 7 bases; J trimming: 5 bases; junction bases outside the gene matches: 6. The germline gives CDR1 SQVTM, CDR2 ANQGSEA. This CDR3 comprises 13 residues. Here the CDR3 DNA reads TGCAGCGGCGCCCGGGACAGGGACAATGAGCAGTTCTTC. Protein sequence: CSGARDRDNEQFF.